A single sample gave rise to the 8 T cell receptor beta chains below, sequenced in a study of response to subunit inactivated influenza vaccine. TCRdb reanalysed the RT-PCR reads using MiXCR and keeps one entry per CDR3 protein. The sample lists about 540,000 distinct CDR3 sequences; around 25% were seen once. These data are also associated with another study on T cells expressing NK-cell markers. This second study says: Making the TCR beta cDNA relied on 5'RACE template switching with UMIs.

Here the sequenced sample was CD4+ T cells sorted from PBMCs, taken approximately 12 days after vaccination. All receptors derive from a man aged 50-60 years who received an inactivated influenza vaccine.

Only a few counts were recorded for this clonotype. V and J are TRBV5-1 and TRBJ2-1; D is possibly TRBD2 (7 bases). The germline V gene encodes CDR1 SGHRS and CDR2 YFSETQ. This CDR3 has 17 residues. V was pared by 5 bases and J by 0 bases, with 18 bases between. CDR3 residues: CASSRGASVSSYNEQFF. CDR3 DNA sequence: TGCGCCAGCAGTCGGGGGGCTAGCGTGAGCTCCTACAATGAGCAGTTCTTC.

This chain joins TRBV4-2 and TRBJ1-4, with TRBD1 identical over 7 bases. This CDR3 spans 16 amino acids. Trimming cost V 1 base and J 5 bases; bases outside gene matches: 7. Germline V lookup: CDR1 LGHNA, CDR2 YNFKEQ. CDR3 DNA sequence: TGTGCCAGCAGCCAAGCGTACAAGGGGGCGAATGAAAAACTGTTTTTT. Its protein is CASSQAYKGANEKLFF.

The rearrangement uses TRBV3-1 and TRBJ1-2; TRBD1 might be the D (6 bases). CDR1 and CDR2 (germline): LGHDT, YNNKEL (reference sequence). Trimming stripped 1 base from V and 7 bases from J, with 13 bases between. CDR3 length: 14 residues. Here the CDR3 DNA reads TGTGCCAGCAGCCAAGTGATTGGGGGCTCTGGCTACACCTTC. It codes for CASSQVIGGSGYTF.

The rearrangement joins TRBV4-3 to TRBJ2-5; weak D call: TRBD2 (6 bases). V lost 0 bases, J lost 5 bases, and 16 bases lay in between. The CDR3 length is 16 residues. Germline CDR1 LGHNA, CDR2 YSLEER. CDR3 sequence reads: CASSQERVGGWETQYF. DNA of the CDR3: TGCGCCAGCAGCCAAGAACGGGTGGGGGGTTGGGAGACCCAGTACTTC.

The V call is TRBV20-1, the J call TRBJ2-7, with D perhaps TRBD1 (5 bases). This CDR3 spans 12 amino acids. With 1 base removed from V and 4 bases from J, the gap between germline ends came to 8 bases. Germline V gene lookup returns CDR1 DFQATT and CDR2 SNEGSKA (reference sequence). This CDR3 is CSARGQLYEQYF. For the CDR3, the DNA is TGCAGTGCTAGAGGACAGCTTTACGAGCAGTACTTC.

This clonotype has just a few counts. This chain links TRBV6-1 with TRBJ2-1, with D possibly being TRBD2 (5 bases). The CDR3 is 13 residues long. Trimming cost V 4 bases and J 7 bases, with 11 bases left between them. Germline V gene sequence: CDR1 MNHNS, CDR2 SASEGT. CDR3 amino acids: CASSALRGNEQFF. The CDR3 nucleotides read TGTGCCAGCAGTGCCCTCCGAGGGAATGAGCAGTTCTTC.

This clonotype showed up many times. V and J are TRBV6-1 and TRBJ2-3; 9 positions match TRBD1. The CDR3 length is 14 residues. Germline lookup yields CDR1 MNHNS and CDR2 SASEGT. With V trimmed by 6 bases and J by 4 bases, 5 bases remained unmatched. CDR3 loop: CASRPTGGADTQYF. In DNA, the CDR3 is TGTGCCAGCAGGCCGACAGGGGGAGCAGATACGCAGTATTTT.

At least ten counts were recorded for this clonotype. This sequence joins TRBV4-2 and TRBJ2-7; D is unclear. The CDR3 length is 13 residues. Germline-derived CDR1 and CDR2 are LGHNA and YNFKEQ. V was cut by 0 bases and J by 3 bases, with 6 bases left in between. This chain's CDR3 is CASSQERGYEQYF. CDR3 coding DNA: TGTGCCAGCAGCCAAGAACGAGGCTACGAGCAGTACTTC.